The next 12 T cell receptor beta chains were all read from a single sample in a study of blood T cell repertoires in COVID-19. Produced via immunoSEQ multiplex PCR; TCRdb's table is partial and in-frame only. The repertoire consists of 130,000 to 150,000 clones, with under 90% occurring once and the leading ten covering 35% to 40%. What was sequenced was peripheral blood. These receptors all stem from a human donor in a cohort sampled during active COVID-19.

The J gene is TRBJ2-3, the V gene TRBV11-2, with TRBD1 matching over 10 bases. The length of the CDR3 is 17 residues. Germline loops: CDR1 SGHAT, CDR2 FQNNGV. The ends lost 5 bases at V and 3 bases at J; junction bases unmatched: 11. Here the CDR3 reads CASSGSRDRGWTDTQYF. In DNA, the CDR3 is TGTGCCAGCAGCGGATCCCGGGACAGGGGTTGGACAGATACGCAGTATTTT.

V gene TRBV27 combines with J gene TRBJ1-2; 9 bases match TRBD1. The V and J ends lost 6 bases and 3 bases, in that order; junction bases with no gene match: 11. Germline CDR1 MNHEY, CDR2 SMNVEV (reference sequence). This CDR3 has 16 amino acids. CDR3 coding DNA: TGTGCCAGCAGGCGCGCCGGGACAGGGCTCTACTATGGCTACACCTTC. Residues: CASRRAGTGLYYGYTF.

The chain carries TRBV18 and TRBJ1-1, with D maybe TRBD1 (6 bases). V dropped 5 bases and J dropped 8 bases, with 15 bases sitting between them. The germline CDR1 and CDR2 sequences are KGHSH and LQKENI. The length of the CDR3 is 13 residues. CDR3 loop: CASSSSGESEAFF. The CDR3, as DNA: TGTGCCAGCTCATCCTCAGGGGAAAGCGAAGCTTTCTTT.

DNA for the CDR3: TGTGCCAGCAACCACCTGATAGGGGGGGGCACGAACACTGAAGCTTTCTTT. This gives the protein CASNHLIGGGTNTEAFF. The chain links TRBV13 to TRBJ1-1, with D tentatively TRBD1 (6 bases). In germline, CDR1 is PRHDT, CDR2 FYEKMQ (reference sequence). V shed 7 bases and J shed 1 base, with 22 bases lying between them. This CDR3 is built from 17 residues.

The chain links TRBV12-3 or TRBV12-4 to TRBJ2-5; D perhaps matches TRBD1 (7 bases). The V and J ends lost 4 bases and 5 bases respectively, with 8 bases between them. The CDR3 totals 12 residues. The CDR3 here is CASSSGGETQYF. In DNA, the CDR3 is TGTGCCAGCAGTTCAGGGGGGGAGACCCAGTACTTC.

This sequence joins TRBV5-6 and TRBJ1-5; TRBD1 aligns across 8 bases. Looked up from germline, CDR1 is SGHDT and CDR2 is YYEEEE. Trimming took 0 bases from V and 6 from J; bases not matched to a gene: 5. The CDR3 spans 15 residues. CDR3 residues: CASSLGQGASQPQHF. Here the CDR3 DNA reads TGTGCCAGCAGCTTGGGGCAGGGGGCAAGTCAGCCCCAGCATTTT.

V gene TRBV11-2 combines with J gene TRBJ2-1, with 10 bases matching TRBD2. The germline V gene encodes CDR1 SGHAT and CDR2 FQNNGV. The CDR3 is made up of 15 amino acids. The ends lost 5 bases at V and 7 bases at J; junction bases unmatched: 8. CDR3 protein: CASSPQASGGNEQFF. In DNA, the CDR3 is TGTGCCAGCAGCCCGCAGGCTAGCGGGGGTAATGAGCAGTTCTTC.

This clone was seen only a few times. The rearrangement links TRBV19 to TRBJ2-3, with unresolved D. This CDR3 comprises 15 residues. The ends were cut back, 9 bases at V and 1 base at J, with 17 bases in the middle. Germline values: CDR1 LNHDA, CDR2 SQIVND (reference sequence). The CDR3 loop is CASSNGAPGTDTQYF. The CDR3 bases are TGTGCCAGCTCAAACGGAGCGCCGGGCACAGATACGCAGTATTTT. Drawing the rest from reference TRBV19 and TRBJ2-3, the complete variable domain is DGGITQSPKYLFRKEGQNVTLSCEQNLNHDAMYWYRQDPGQGLRLIYYSQIVNDFQKGDIAEGYSVSREKKESFPLTVTSAQKNPTAFYLCASSNGAPGTDTQYFGPGTRLTVL.

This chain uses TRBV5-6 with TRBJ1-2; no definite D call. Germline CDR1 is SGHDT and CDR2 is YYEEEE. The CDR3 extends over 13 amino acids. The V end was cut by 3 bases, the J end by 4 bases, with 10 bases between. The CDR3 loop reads CASSSGPPYGYTF. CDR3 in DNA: TGTGCCAGCAGCTCAGGTCCACCCTATGGCTACACCTTC.

For the CDR3, the DNA is TGTGCCAGCAGCTCCAGTAGCGGGGGGTCCGTGGGCACAGATACGCAGTATTTT. As protein: CASSSSSGGSVGTDTQYF. The V and J genes are TRBV28 and TRBJ2-3, with 10 bases matching TRBD2. From germline, CDR1 is MDHEN and CDR2 SYDVKM. This CDR3 comprises 18 residues. Unmatched junction bases numbered 13, after V lost 6 bases and J lost 1 base.

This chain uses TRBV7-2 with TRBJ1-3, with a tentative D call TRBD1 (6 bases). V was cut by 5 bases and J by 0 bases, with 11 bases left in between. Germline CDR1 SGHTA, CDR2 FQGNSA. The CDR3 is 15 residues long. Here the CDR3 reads CASSRTADSGNTIYF. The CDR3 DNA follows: TGTGCCAGCAGCCGGACAGCGGACTCTGGAAACACCATATATTTT.

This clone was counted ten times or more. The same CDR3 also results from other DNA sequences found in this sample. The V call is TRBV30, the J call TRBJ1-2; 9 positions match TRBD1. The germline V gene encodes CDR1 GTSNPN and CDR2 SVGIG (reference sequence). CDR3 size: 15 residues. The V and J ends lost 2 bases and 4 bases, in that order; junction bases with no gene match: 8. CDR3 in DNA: TGTGCCTGGAGTACACCGACAGGGGGAGGCTATGGCTACACCTTC. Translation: CAWSTPTGGGYGYTF.